The 17 T cell receptor beta chains below come from one sample, sequenced in a study of T cell repertoires in cytomegalovirus infection. For these receptors, no antigen is known. TCRdb re-derived calls from the reads in MiXCR, one entry per CDR3 protein. Found here are over 55,000 distinct CDR3 sequences, roughly a fifth of them singletons; the top ten hold 73%. The sequencing used CD8+ T cells from cultured PBMCs, collected from culture after CMV antigen stimulation. The receptors come from a human donor in good health (CMV status not recorded). Some clones in this sample may be carry-over from other donors' samples.

The chain is built from TRBV12-3 or TRBV12-4 and TRBJ1-1, with 8 positions matching TRBD1. This CDR3 region has 14 residues. The V segment lost 6 bases and the J segment 7 bases; nucleotides outside the gene matches: 10. The CDR3 DNA sequence: TGTGCCAGCAGGCCCACAGGGGGGACCAGTGAAGCTTTCTTT. Translated: CASRPTGGTSEAFF.

The CDR3 reads CASSEPDRVEYQPQHF. CDR3 nucleotide sequence: TGTGCCAGCAGTGAACCTGACAGGGTTGAGTATCAGCCCCAGCATTTT. The chain carries TRBV6-1 and TRBJ1-5, with 7 bases fitting TRBD1. In germline, CDR1 is MNHNS, CDR2 SASEGT. The CDR3 is 16 residues long. V lost 2 bases, J lost 5 bases, and 9 bases stayed unmatched.

The rearrangement links TRBV7-8 to TRBJ2-5; no clear D. Germline V gene data show CDR1 as SGHVS and CDR2 as FQNEAQ. Trimming took 1 base from V and 7 from J, leaving 4 bases between them. The CDR3 is made up of 11 amino acids. CDR3 loop: CASSLEWTQYF. In nucleotides, the CDR3 is TGTGCCAGCAGCTTAGAGTGGACCCAGTACTTC.

This clonotype occurred a few times. The chain couples TRBV19 to TRBJ2-3; D call uncertain. Trimming removed 3 bases from V and 2 bases from J, with 9 bases in between. CDR3 length: 14 amino acids. CDR1 LNHDA and CDR2 SQIVND come from the germline V gene (reference sequence). The CDR3 DNA follows: TGTGCCAGTAGTATCGGCAGCCTCACAGATACGCAGTATTTT. Residues: CASSIGSLTDTQYF.

This clonotype was seen more than once but under ten times. Here the CDR3 reads CASRLTPGTGRNTEAFF. The CDR3 DNA reads TGTGCCAGCAGATTGACTCCGGGGACAGGGCGGAACACTGAAGCTTTCTTT. The genes are TRBV7-2 and TRBJ1-1; 9 nucleotides align to TRBD1. The CDR3 runs 17 residues. Per the germline V gene, CDR1 is SGHTA and CDR2 is FQGNSA. Germline trimming cut 6 bases from V and 1 base from J; bases unmatched to any gene: 12.

This clonotype occurred once. This chain links TRBV9 with TRBJ2-3; D gene ambiguous. Germline V gives CDR1 SGDLS, CDR2 YYNGEE. The CDR3 totals 15 residues. V lost 0 bases, J lost 0 bases, and 8 bases lay in between. As DNA, the CDR3 is TGTGCCAGCAGCGTAGAAGGCGGAAGCACAGATACGCAGTATTTT. The encoded protein is CASSVEGGSTDTQYF.

V gene TRBV12-3 or TRBV12-4 combines with J gene TRBJ1-4; no reliable D call. Trimming pared 5 bases from V and 0 bases from J, leaving 16 bases between. This CDR3 has 17 residues. This CDR3 reads CASSAGRGLATNEKLFF. CDR3 nucleotide sequence: TGTGCCAGCAGTGCTGGACGAGGGCTTGCAACTAATGAAAAACTGTTTTTT.

The V call is TRBV5-3, the J call TRBJ1-5, with 7 positions matching TRBD1. TRBV5-3 has ORF status, its function being uncertain. V dropped 9 bases and J dropped 2; count of bases not matched to a gene: 14. The CDR3 consists of 16 residues. The CDR3 DNA is TGTGCCACCATCTTCCCCCGTGGACAGGGCAATCAGCCCCAGCATTTT. Protein product: CATIFPRGQGNQPQHF.

This clonotype was seen more than once but under ten times. The chain combines TRBV7-9 with TRBJ1-4, with a weak D call TRBD1 (5 bases). There are 15 residues in the CDR3. Between the trimmed V and J ends, which lost 7 bases and 8 bases, there was a span of 20 bases. Per the germline V gene, CDR1 is SEHNR and CDR2 is FQNEAQ (reference sequence). The CDR3 DNA sequence: TGTGCCAGCACCCCATCAGGGTCACCTCGCGAAAAACTGTTTTTT. Its protein product is CASTPSGSPREKLFF.

V usage is TRBV12-3 or TRBV12-4 and J usage is TRBJ1-5; D not resolved. Between the trimmed V and J ends, which lost 5 bases and 3 bases, there was a span of 8 bases. This CDR3 has 13 amino acids. The CDR3 coding sequence is TGTGCCAGCAGTCTCTACCCCAATCAGCCCCAGCATTTT. This sequence encodes CASSLYPNQPQHF.

Notes on this clonotype: One end of the junction varies from germline; a read error may be responsible. The chain is built from TRBV6-8 and TRBJ2-7; D is perhaps TRBD2 (6 bases). The CDR3 extends over 13 amino acids. Germline CDR1 MNHGY, CDR2 SAAAGT. The CDR3 loop reads CARSFGSPYEQYF. The CDR3 nucleotides are TGTGCCCGCAGTTTCGGGAGCCCCTACGAGCAGTACTTC.

This clonotype was seen only a few times. The chain has TRBV7-8 and TRBJ2-2; 7 nucleotides match TRBD2. CDR1 is SGHVS and CDR2 is FQNEAQ in the germline V gene. Germline trimming cut 4 bases from V and 4 bases from J; bases unmatched to any gene: 3. The CDR3 runs 14 residues. CDR3 sequence reads: CASSWLAVTGELFF. Written as DNA, the CDR3 is TGTGCCAGCAGCTGGCTAGCGGTCACCGGGGAGCTGTTTTTT.

The V gene is TRBV12-3 or TRBV12-4, the J gene TRBJ1-5, with D uncertain. The CDR3 runs to 15 residues. V dropped 4 bases and J dropped 0 bases, with 10 bases sitting between them. The CDR3 DNA reads TGTGCCAGCAGTTGGGGTACCCATAGCAATCAGCCCCAGCATTTT. Translated: CASSWGTHSNQPQHF.

Only a few counts were recorded for this clonotype. A read error is possible here, since a much larger clone lies one base away. The V call is TRBV7-8, the J call TRBJ1-1, with no clear D. Trimming cost V 2 bases and J 1 base, with 5 bases left between them. Germline loops: CDR1 SGHVS, CDR2 FQNEAQ. The CDR3 contains 13 residues. The CDR3 DNA follows: TGTGCCAGCAGCTTACCGTGGAACACTGAAGCTTTCTTT. Amino acids: CASSLPWNTEAFF. The full variable domain, in which reference TRBV7-8 and TRBJ1-1 provide the parts outside the CDR3, is GAGVSQSPRYKVAKRGQDVALRCDPISGHVSLFWYQQALGQGPEFLTYFQNEAQLDKSGLPSDRFFAERPEGSVSTLKIQRTQQEDSAVYLCASSLPWNTEAFFGQGTRLTVV.

The genes are TRBV7-9 and TRBJ1-1, with D hard to call. Per germline, CDR1 SEHNR and CDR2 FQNEAQ (reference sequence). The CDR3 contains 13 residues. The V end lost 5 bases, the J end lost 6 bases, and 13 bases lay between the germline ends. CDR3 protein: CASSPTNGAEAFF. CDR3 DNA sequence: TGTGCCAGCAGCCCGACAAACGGGGCTGAAGCTTTCTTT.

In its sample, this clonotype was seen a few times. The chain joins TRBV7-8 to TRBJ2-5; D may be TRBD2 (6 bases). CDR1 and CDR2 (germline): SGHVS, FQNEAQ. This CDR3 is 17 amino acids long. Trimming left V 3 bases short and J 4 bases short, with 21 bases between. CDR3 sequence (DNA): TGTGCCAGCAGCTTGTGGCGCGCAGGAGGGGTTGGAGAGACCCAGTACTTC. Translated: CASSLWRAGGVGETQYF. The complete variable domain, with remaining parts taken from reference TRBV7-8 and TRBJ2-5, reads GAGVSQSPRYKVAKRGQDVALRCDPISGHVSLFWYQQALGQGPEFLTYFQNEAQLDKSGLPSDRFFAERPEGSVSTLKIQRTQQEDSAVYLCASSLWRAGGVGETQYFGPGTRLLVL.

The CDR3, as DNA: TGTGCCAGCAGCTTACGAGGGGGACTAGCCAAAAACATTCAGTACTTC. Encoded protein: CASSLRGGLAKNIQYF. This sequence joins TRBV7-2 and TRBJ2-4, with D perhaps TRBD1 or TRBD2 (6 bases each). Trimming pared 2 bases from V and 0 bases from J, leaving 11 bases between. The CDR3 contains 16 residues. Germline V gene lookup returns CDR1 SGHTA and CDR2 FQGNSA.